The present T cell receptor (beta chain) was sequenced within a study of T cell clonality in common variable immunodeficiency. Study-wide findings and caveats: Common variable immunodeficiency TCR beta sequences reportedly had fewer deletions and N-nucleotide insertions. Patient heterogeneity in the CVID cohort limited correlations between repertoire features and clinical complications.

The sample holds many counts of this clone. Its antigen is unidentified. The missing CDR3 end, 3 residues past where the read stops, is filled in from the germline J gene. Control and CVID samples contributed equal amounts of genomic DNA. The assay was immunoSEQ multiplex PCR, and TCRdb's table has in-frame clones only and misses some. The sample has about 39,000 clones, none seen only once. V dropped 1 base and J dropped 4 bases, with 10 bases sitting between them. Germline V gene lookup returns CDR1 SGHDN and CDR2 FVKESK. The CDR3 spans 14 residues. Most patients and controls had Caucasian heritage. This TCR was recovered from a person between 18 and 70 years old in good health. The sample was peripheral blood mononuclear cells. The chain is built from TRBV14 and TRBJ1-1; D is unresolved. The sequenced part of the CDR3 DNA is TGTGCCAGCAGCCAAGTGACGTCGGGCACTGAA. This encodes CASSQVTSGTE. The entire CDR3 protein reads CASSQVTSGTEAFF.